These 17 T cell receptor beta chains share one sample of origin, sequenced in a study of blood T cell repertoires in COVID-19. Assay used: immunoSEQ multiplex PCR; TCRdb lists only in-frame clones, some missing. The data show 170,000 or so clones, with approximately 87% seen just once and 0.7% to 0.9% held by the top ten. The source material was peripheral blood. The receptors originated from a woman under 30 who had recovered from COVID-19.

This chain links TRBV12-3 or TRBV12-4 with TRBJ2-7; D perhaps matches TRBD1 (6 bases). Trimming removed 4 bases from V and 4 bases from J, with 11 bases in between. The CDR3 totals 13 residues. For the CDR3, the DNA is TGTGCCAGCAGTTATGGACAGTCTTACGAGCAGTACGTC. The encoded protein is CASSYGQSYEQYV.

The chain has TRBV9 and TRBJ2-1, with a tentative D call TRBD2 (6 bases). Germline loops: CDR1 SGDLS, CDR2 YYNGEE. V was shortened by 2 bases and J by 7 bases, with 16 bases between the two germline ends. This CDR3 contains 15 residues. The CDR3 protein is CASSVTGSWRNEQFF. The CDR3 DNA is TGTGCCAGCAGCGTCACCGGGAGCTGGAGGAATGAGCAGTTCTTC.

The chain uses TRBV19 and TRBJ2-1; D uncertain. Germline V gene data show CDR1 as LNHDA and CDR2 as SQIVND (reference sequence). Trimming left V 2 bases short and J 3 bases short, with 5 bases between. The CDR3 runs to 13 residues. The CDR3 protein is CASSIIYYNEQFF. The CDR3 DNA sequence: TGTGCCAGTAGTATAATATACTACAATGAGCAGTTCTTC. Filled out from reference TRBV19 and TRBJ2-1, the complete variable domain reads DGGITQSPKYLFRKEGQNVTLSCEQNLNHDAMYWYRQDPGQGLRLIYYSQIVNDFQKGDIAEGYSVSREKKESFPLTVTSAQKNPTAFYLCASSIIYYNEQFFGPGTRLTVL.

The gene calls are TRBV5-1 and TRBJ2-5; 11 bases are shared with TRBD2. The CDR3 has 16 residues. In germline, CDR1 is SGHRS, CDR2 YFSETQ. The ends lost 0 bases at V and 6 bases at J; junction bases unmatched: 7. The CDR3 DNA sequence: TGCGCCAGCAGCTTGGACGGTAGCGGGGGGGTGAAGACCCAGTACTTC. It encodes CASSLDGSGGVKTQYF.

This chain joins TRBV6-5 and TRBJ2-7, with a weak D call TRBD2 (6 bases). CDR3 length equals 13 residues. Looked up from germline, CDR1 is MNHEY and CDR2 is SVGAGI. V was clipped by 6 bases and J by 1 base, with 10 bases between them. CDR3 in DNA: TGTGCCAGCAGGGGGACTGGATCCTACGAGCAGTACGTC. This encodes CASRGTGSYEQYV.

The genes are TRBV2 and TRBJ2-7; D is possibly TRBD2 (5 bases). CDR1 SNHLY and CDR2 FYNNEI come from the germline V gene. The CDR3 has 15 amino acids. V lost 2 bases, J lost 4 bases, and 15 bases lay in between. The CDR3 DNA reads TGTGCCAGCAGTGAATCGGGCTGGACTGAGTACGAGCAGTACGTC. Translation: CASSESGWTEYEQYV.

V usage is TRBV9 and J usage is TRBJ1-4, with 8 bases matching TRBD1. V lost 3 bases to trimming and J lost 0 bases; unmatched junction nucleotides: 4. The CDR3 totals 16 residues. In germline, CDR1 is SGDLS, CDR2 YYNGEE. Written as DNA, the CDR3 is TGTGCCAGCAGCGGAGGACAGGGCGCAACTAATGAAAAACTGTTTTTT. Translation gives CASSGGQGATNEKLFF. The full variable domain, in which reference TRBV9 and TRBJ1-4 provide the parts outside the CDR3, is DSGVTQTPKHLITATGQRVTLRCSPRSGDLSVYWYQQSLDQGLQFLIQYYNGEERAKGNILERFSAQQFPDLHSELNLSSLELGDSALYFCASSGGQGATNEKLFFGSGTQLSVL.

The J gene is TRBJ2-1, the V gene TRBV19; maybe TRBD1 (6 bases). V lost 5 bases and J lost 9, with 17 bases in between. Germline assignment: CDR1 LNHDA and CDR2 SQIVND (reference sequence). This CDR3 is built from 14 residues. The CDR3 DNA reads as TGTGCCAGTAGTCACCCGCCCAGCAGGGGTGAGCAGTTCTTC. This encodes CASSHPPSRGEQFF.

This clone was seen a single time. The chain has TRBV7-8 and TRBJ1-5, with 9 bases that match TRBD1. CDR3 length: 16 amino acids. J was trimmed by 6 bases and V by 5 bases; bases with no gene match: 11. Germline-derived CDR1 and CDR2 are SGHVS and FQNEAQ. This CDR3 reads CASSPGTGLNAQPQHF. CDR3 nucleotides: TGTGCCAGCAGCCCCGGGACAGGGTTGAATGCTCAGCCCCAGCATTTT.

This rearrangement joins TRBV27 to TRBJ2-4; TRBD2 matches at 13 bases. The V gene's germline CDR1 is MNHEY and CDR2 SMNVEV (reference sequence). The V gene end was trimmed by 5 bases and the J gene end by 9 bases; junction bases not matched to a gene: 10. CDR3 size: 16 residues. As DNA, the CDR3 is TGTGCCAGCAGTATACTAGCGGGGGGGGCTGGGGGCATTCAGTACTTC. Translating gives CASSILAGGAGGIQYF.

This clone has a handful of counts. CDR3 DNA sequence: TGTGCCAGCAGCCGGGGACAGGGAAATCAGCCCCAGCATTTT. Its translation is CASSRGQGNQPQHF. The genes are TRBV6-5 and TRBJ1-5, with TRBD1 matching over 9 bases. Trimming took 6 bases from V and 4 from J; bases not matched to a gene: 4. This CDR3 spans 14 amino acids. Germline CDR1 reads MNHEY; CDR2 reads SVGAGI.

The rearrangement links TRBV18 to TRBJ1-4, with D uncertain. CDR1 is KGHSH, CDR2 LQKENI, per germline. V shed 5 bases and J shed 3 bases, with 13 bases lying between them. The CDR3 has 15 residues. Written as DNA, the CDR3 is TGTGCCAGCTCATACTACACGGAGGCTAATGAAAAACTGTTTTTT. Translating it yields CASSYYTEANEKLFF.

The rearrangement joins TRBV18 to TRBJ2-3, with 12 nucleotides matching TRBD2. Germline lookup yields CDR1 KGHSH and CDR2 LQKENI. This CDR3 is built from 18 residues. V shed 2 bases, J shed 4 bases, and the junction held 10 bases outside the gene matches. The CDR3 region is CASSPGLAGGAGADTQYF. The CDR3 region has the DNA TGTGCCAGCTCACCAGGCCTAGCGGGGGGGGCCGGCGCAGATACGCAGTATTTT. Full variable domain (outside the CDR3, taken from reference TRBV18 and TRBJ2-3): NAGVMQNPRHLVRRRGQEARLRCSPMKGHSHVYWYRQLPEEGLKFMVYLQKENIIDESGMPKERFSAEFPKEGPSILRIQQVVRGDSAAYFCASSPGLAGGAGADTQYFGPGTRLTVL.

This clone has only one observation. V is TRBV7-8 and J is TRBJ2-5; 8 bases match TRBD2. The CDR3 runs 14 residues. Germline loops: CDR1 SGHVS, CDR2 FQNEAQ. V was pared by 1 base and J by 4 bases, with 2 bases of the junction left unmatched. The CDR3 DNA reads as TGTGCCAGCAGCTTAGGTCGGGGGGGAGAGACCCAGTACTTC. It yields the protein CASSLGRGGETQYF.

Only a few counts were recorded for this clone. The chain employs TRBV15 and TRBJ1-2; TRBD1 matches 9 bases. Germline values: CDR1 LNHNV, CDR2 YYDKDF (reference sequence). The length of the CDR3 is 15 residues. Germline trimming cut 0 bases from V and 8 bases from J; bases unmatched to any gene: 7. The CDR3 DNA is TGTGCCACCAGCAGAGATTGGGACAGGGAGGGCGGCTACACCTTC. Protein sequence: CATSRDWDREGGYTF.

V gene TRBV7-9 combines with J gene TRBJ1-4; 7 nucleotides agree with TRBD1. Germline V gives CDR1 SEHNR, CDR2 FQNEAQ (reference sequence). The CDR3 length is 16 residues. V lost 4 bases and J lost 0; bases outside the gene matches: 5. CDR3 protein: CASSSRDSATNEKLFF. In DNA form, the CDR3 reads TGTGCCAGCAGCTCCCGGGACAGTGCAACTAATGAAAAACTGTTTTTT.

The chain's CDR3 is CASSGGGSRTFF. The CDR3 DNA reads as TGTGCCAGCAGCGGAGGCGGGAGTAGGACGTTCTTC. This chain uses TRBV5-8 with TRBJ2-1; 7 nucleotides align to TRBD2. CDR1 and CDR2 (germline): SGHTS, YDEGEE. The ends lost 4 bases at V and 15 bases at J; junction bases unmatched: 10. CDR3 length equals 12 residues.